This T cell receptor beta chain was identified in a study of cytomegalovirus exposure and HLA in healthy donors. This CDR3 region has 17 residues. V shed 8 bases, J shed 2 bases, and the junction held 11 bases outside the gene matches. Germline V gene data show CDR1 as GTSNPN and CDR2 as SVGIG (reference sequence). Amplification used 60 Vbeta primers and 13 Jbeta primers. Measured with immunoSEQ multiplex PCR; TCRdb has only the in-frame clones, and not every one. The data contain about 90,000 clones, around four fifths of them singletons. This sequence joins TRBV30 and TRBJ2-1; 14 bases line up with TRBD2. Sequences were obtained from PBMCs. This TCR came from a boy under 18 in good health and CMV-seronegative. CDR3 DNA: TGTGCCACGGAAAAGACGGGACTAGCGGGAGCCTACAATGAGCAGTTCTTC. Protein product: CATEKTGLAGAYNEQFF.